The 21 T cell receptor beta chains reported below all come from one sample, sequenced in a study of regulatory T cells in long-lasting Graves disease. To make TCR beta libraries, researchers used iRepertoire HTBI primers and Arm-PCR of CDR3 regions. TCRdb independently ran MiXCR on the multiplex PCR reads; one entry per CDR3 protein. The data show a few hundred thousand distinct CDR3 sequences, approximately 15% seen once. Time point of the sample: newly diagnosed GD, antithyroid drugs for less than 3 months. Extracted RNA from PBMCs served as the source of the TCR library. These data were also reused for a study on T cells in Graves' hyperthyroidism and ophthalmopathy.

The source was peripheral blood mononuclear cells (PBMCs), collected at new diagnosis, from a patient treated with antithyroid drugs. These receptors were obtained from a middle-aged woman with Graves disease.

The sample holds many counts of this clonotype. The chain uses TRBV12-3 or TRBV12-4 and TRBJ1-5; TRBD1 might be the D (5 bases). Trimming took off 6 bases at V and 6 bases at J, with 15 bases between the two ends. CDR3 length equals 14 residues. The CDR3 region has the DNA TGTGCCAGCAGCCGGGGCCCCAGCGGTCAGCCCCAGCATTTT. Translation gives CASSRGPSGQPQHF.

At least ten counts were recorded for this clonotype. The chain carries TRBV2 and TRBJ2-2, with 10 bases aligning to TRBD2. The CDR3 spans 16 residues. From germline, CDR1 is SNHLY and CDR2 FYNNEI. V shed 2 bases and J 7 bases; nucleotides not matched to a gene: 7. CDR3 nucleotides: TGTGCCAGCAGTGAACTGGAGCGGGAGGGAGGCGGGGAGCTGTTTTTT. Its translation: CASSELEREGGGELFF.

The chain carries TRBV10-2 and TRBJ2-2; D not certain. The CDR3 is made up of 13 amino acids. CDR1 and CDR2 (germline): WSHSY, SAAADI. Trimming removed 8 bases from V and 4 bases from J, with 11 bases in between. The CDR3 is CASLGQATGELFF. The CDR3 DNA reads TGCGCCAGCTTGGGCCAGGCCACCGGGGAGCTGTTTTTT.

This clonotype has at least ten counts. This chain uses TRBV9 with TRBJ2-5, with TRBD2 matching 8 bases. Germline loops: CDR1 SGDLS, CDR2 YYNGEE. V shed 5 bases and J 7 bases; nucleotides not matched to a gene: 10. There are 14 residues in the CDR3. The CDR3 loop reads CASSTGLAGSTQYF. For the CDR3, the DNA is TGTGCCAGCAGTACCGGACTAGCTGGGTCGACCCAGTACTTC. The full variable domain, in which reference TRBV9 and TRBJ2-5 provide the parts outside the CDR3, is DSGVTQTPKHLITATGQRVTLRCSPRSGDLSVYWYQQSLDQGLQFLIQYYNGEERAKGNILERFSAQQFPDLHSELNLSSLELGDSALYFCASSTGLAGSTQYFGPGTRLLVL.

Of note for this clonotype: Sequence at one end of the junction differs from germline and may be a read error. This chain uses TRBV28 with TRBJ2-5, with 9 bases lining up with TRBD2. CDR1 MDHEN and CDR2 SYDVKM come from the germline V gene. The CDR3 is 18 amino acids. Here the CDR3 DNA reads TGTGCCAGTAGTCCACGCGACCAGCTGGCGGGAGGGCCTGAGACCCGGTACTTC. Translated: CASSPRDQLAGGPETRYF.

This clonotype was counted many times. The chain joins TRBV28 to TRBJ2-7, with 7 bases identical to TRBD1. Germline loops: CDR1 MDHEN, CDR2 SYDVKM. V trimming: 6 bases; J trimming: 4 bases; junction bases outside the gene matches: 15. The CDR3 totals 16 residues. CDR3 amino acids: CASRPSDGARGYEQYF. DNA of the CDR3: TGTGCCAGCAGACCTTCTGACGGAGCCAGGGGGTACGAGCAGTACTTC.

Points on this clonotype: At one of its ends the junction is not consistent with the germline gene, which may arise from a read error. The chain uses TRBV3-1 and TRBJ1-2; perhaps TRBD1 as D (5 bases). The CDR3 loop spans 15 amino acids. From germline, CDR1 is LGHDT and CDR2 YNNKEL (reference sequence). DNA of the CDR3: TGTGTCAGCAGCCCACCGGACGGGGCTGGCTATGGCTACACCTTC. Amino acid sequence: CVSSPPDGAGYGYTF. The full variable domain, rest sourced from reference TRBV3-1 and TRBJ1-2, is DTAVSQTPKYLVTQMGNDKSIKCEQNLGHDTMYWYKQDSKKFLKIMFSYNNKELIINETVPNRFSPKSPDKAHLNLHINSLELGDSAVYFCVSSPPDGAGYGYTFGSGTRLTVV.

This clonotype was recorded at least ten times. The chain carries TRBV12-3 or TRBV12-4 and TRBJ1-1; no firm D call. The ends were cut back, 3 bases at V and 7 bases at J, with 15 bases in the middle. This CDR3 comprises 14 residues. The CDR3: CASSFSSRGGEAFF. In DNA form, the CDR3 reads TGTGCCAGCAGTTTTTCCTCTCGGGGAGGTGAAGCTTTCTTT.

This clonotype was seen many times. CDR3 region: CASSPIAGQFF. The CDR3 nucleotides are TGTGCCAGCAGCCCTATAGCGGGTCAGTTCTTC. The chain couples TRBV11-2 to TRBJ2-1, with 7 bases that match TRBD2. V was pared by 5 bases and J by 13 bases, with 5 bases of the junction left unmatched. The germline gives CDR1 SGHAT, CDR2 FQNNGV. The CDR3 loop spans 11 amino acids.

The chain combines TRBV6-5 with TRBJ2-1; 7 bases line up with TRBD2. Trimming took 3 bases from V and 4 from J; bases not matched to a gene: 6. Germline V gene lookup returns CDR1 MNHEY and CDR2 SVGAGI. The CDR3 contains 15 residues. The CDR3 nucleotides read TGTGCCAGCAGTTATGGCGGGAGCAAATACAATGAGCAGTTCTTC. Amino acid sequence: CASSYGGSKYNEQFF.

Ten or more counts support this clonotype. This chain uses TRBV19 with TRBJ2-1; D possibly corresponds to TRBD2 (6 bases). CDR1 is LNHDA, CDR2 SQIVND, per germline (reference sequence). V lost 1 base and J 7 bases, leaving 14 bases between the germline ends. This CDR3 has 15 amino acids. CDR3 sequence: CASSIGGMFENEQFF. The CDR3 nucleotides are TGTGCCAGTAGTATAGGCGGGATGTTTGAGAATGAGCAGTTCTTC.

This clonotype showed up many times. The chain carries TRBV27 and TRBJ2-7, with 10 bases identical to TRBD1. J lost 5 bases, V lost 3 bases, and 4 bases had no gene match. Germline lookup yields CDR1 MNHEY and CDR2 SMNVEV (reference sequence). This CDR3 spans 14 amino acids. CDR3 in amino acids: CASSFGTGVHEQYF. In DNA form, the CDR3 reads TGTGCCAGCAGTTTCGGGACAGGGGTGCACGAGCAGTACTTC.

This clonotype was seen only a few times. The rearrangement joins TRBV7-2 to TRBJ2-6; the D gene is possibly TRBD1 (5 bases). Trimming pared 1 base from V and 0 bases from J, leaving 10 bases between. In germline, CDR1 is SGHTA, CDR2 FQGNSA. The CDR3 consists of 17 residues. This CDR3 is CASSLGLRASGANVLTF. CDR3 nucleotide sequence: TGTGCCAGCAGCTTAGGGCTCAGGGCCTCTGGGGCCAACGTCCTGACTTTC.

In this sample, this clonotype turned up many times. CDR3 sequence: CAISAPGNTIYF. CDR3 sequence (DNA): TGTGCCATCAGTGCCCCCGGAAACACCATATATTTT. The V gene is TRBV10-3, the J gene TRBJ1-3; D is unclear. V lost 4 bases to trimming and J lost 4 bases, with 5 bases between them. The CDR3 sequence is 12 residues long. Germline CDR1 and CDR2: ENHRY and SYGVKD.

The rearrangement uses TRBV2 and TRBJ1-4; TRBD1 matches at 8 bases. Trimming removed 4 bases from V and 3 bases from J; junction bases left unmatched: 7. Germline loops: CDR1 SNHLY, CDR2 FYNNEI. This CDR3 region has 16 residues. The CDR3 sequence is CASSVDPGGPNEKLFF. The CDR3, as DNA: TGTGCCAGCAGTGTTGACCCAGGGGGCCCTAATGAAAAACTGTTTTTT.

In its sample, this clonotype was seen many times. The V and J genes are TRBV11-1 and TRBJ2-3; the D gene is possibly TRBD1 (6 bases). This CDR3 contains 15 residues. Trimming shortened V by 6 bases and J by 4 bases, and 17 bases separated the two germline ends. Germline values: CDR1 SGHAT, CDR2 FQDESV (reference sequence). The CDR3 nucleotides read TGTGCCAGCAGTTTTACAGGGCTTCGCGCAGATACGCAGTATTTT. Translation: CASSFTGLRADTQYF. Together with reference TRBV11-1 and TRBJ2-3, the CDR3 gives the full variable domain: EAEVAQSPRYKITEKSQAVAFWCDPISGHATLYWYRQILGQGPELLVQFQDESVVDDSQLPKDRFSAERLKGVDSTLKIQPAELGDSAMYLCASSFTGLRADTQYFGPGTRLTVL.

This clonotype was counted only a few times. The gene calls are TRBV25-1 and TRBJ1-4, with D hard to call. This CDR3 is 13 amino acids long. Germline CDR1 and CDR2: MGHDK and SYGVNS. Trimming removed 6 bases from V and 8 bases from J, with 13 bases in between. CDR3 nucleotides: TGTGCCAGCAGAGCAGTAGTAGAGGAAAAACTGTTTTTT. Translating it yields CASRAVVEEKLFF.

On this clonotype: One base away lies a much larger clone, so this may be a sequencing read error. The V call is TRBV11-3, the J call TRBJ1-1; the match to TRBD1 covers 8 bases. Germline V CDR1 and CDR2: SGHNT, YENEEA. CDR3 length: 15 residues. The CDR3: CANSLVQGGNTEAFF. For the CDR3, the DNA is TGTGCCAACAGCTTGGTACAGGGGGGGAACACTGAAGCTTTCTTT.

This clonotype was found many times. The rearrangement uses TRBV12-3 or TRBV12-4 and TRBJ2-7; 10 nucleotides line up with TRBD2. Germline trimming cut 2 bases from V and 4 bases from J; bases unmatched to any gene: 14. This CDR3 has 18 residues. Here the CDR3 reads CASSLKGVAGGPQYEQYF. The CDR3 DNA sequence: TGTGCCAGCAGTTTAAAAGGGGTAGCGGGAGGCCCTCAGTACGAGCAGTACTTC.

This clonotype was observed many times. The V call is TRBV7-8, the J call TRBJ2-1; 10 bases are a match to TRBD2. CDR1 and CDR2 from the germline V gene are SGHVS and FQNEAQ. There are 17 residues in the CDR3. The V segment lost 2 bases and the J segment 7 bases; nucleotides outside the gene matches: 11. The CDR3 loop is CASSLSGSLAGVNEQFF. CDR3 sequence (DNA): TGTGCCAGCAGCTTATCTGGCTCCCTAGCGGGAGTTAATGAGCAGTTCTTC.

This clonotype was found many times. This chain links TRBV7-8 with TRBJ2-4; the match to TRBD2 covers 11 bases. The CDR3 consists of 18 residues. V gave up 6 bases and J gave up 1 base; unmatched junction bases: 11. The germline V gene encodes CDR1 SGHVS and CDR2 FQNEAQ. CDR3 sequence: CASSQLAGGGLAKNIQYF. CDR3 sequence (DNA): TGTGCCAGCAGTCAGCTAGCGGGAGGAGGTTTGGCCAAAAACATTCAGTACTTC. Variable domain in full (rest from reference TRBV7-8 and TRBJ2-4): GAGVSQSPRYKVAKRGQDVALRCDPISGHVSLFWYQQALGQGPEFLTYFQNEAQLDKSGLPSDRFFAERPEGSVSTLKIQRTQQEDSAVYLCASSQLAGGGLAKNIQYFGAGTRLSVL.